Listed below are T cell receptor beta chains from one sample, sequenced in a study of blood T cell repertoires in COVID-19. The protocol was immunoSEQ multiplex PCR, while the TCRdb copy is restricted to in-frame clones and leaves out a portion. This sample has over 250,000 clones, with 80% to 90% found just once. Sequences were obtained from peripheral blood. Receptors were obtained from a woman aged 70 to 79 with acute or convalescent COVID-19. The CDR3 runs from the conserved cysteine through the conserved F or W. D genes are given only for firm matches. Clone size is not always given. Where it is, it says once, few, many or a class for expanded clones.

cdr3_aa: CASSPGVRRDSPLHF
cdr3_nt: TGTGCCAGCAGCCCCGGGGTCAGGCGTGACTCACCCCTCCACTTT
j_call: TRBJ1-6
clone_size: few
d_call: NA
v_call: TRBV11-2

cdr3_aa: CASSPGTIENQPQHF
cdr3_nt: TGCGCCAGCAGCCCCGGGACAATCGAAAATCAGCCCCAGCATTTT
j_call: TRBJ1-5
clone_size: NA
d_call: NA
v_call: TRBV5-1

cdr3_aa: CAWTWGDNSPLHF
cdr3_nt: TGTGCCTGGACCTGGGGGGATAATTCACCCCTCCACTTT
j_call: TRBJ1-6
clone_size: NA
d_call: NA
v_call: TRBV30

cdr3_aa: CASSPRQGMSTEAFF
cdr3_nt: TGCGCCAGCAGCCCAAGACAGGGGATGAGCACTGAAGCTTTCTTT
j_call: TRBJ1-1
clone_size: NA
d_call: TRBD1
v_call: TRBV5-1

cdr3_aa: CASSPTGNGSPLHF
cdr3_nt: TGCGCCAGCAGCCCAACAGGGAATGGTTCACCCCTCCACTTT
j_call: TRBJ1-6
clone_size: many
d_call: NA
v_call: TRBV5-1

cdr3_aa: CASTQDLSSYEQYF
cdr3_nt: TGTGCCAGCACCCAGGACTTGAGCTCCTACGAGCAGTACTTC
j_call: TRBJ2-7
clone_size: NA
d_call: NA
v_call: TRBV2

cdr3_aa: CASPSRDRGGGYTF
cdr3_nt: TGTGCCAGCCCGTCCCGGGACAGGGGTGGTGGCTACACCTTC
j_call: TRBJ1-2
clone_size: NA
d_call: TRBD1
v_call: TRBV2

cdr3_aa: CASSPRAGRGTGELFF
cdr3_nt: TGTGCCAGCTCACCTAGAGCAGGGCGAGGCACCGGGGAGCTGTTTTTT
j_call: TRBJ2-2
clone_size: few
d_call: NA
v_call: TRBV18

cdr3_aa: CASSQSIRGRTEAFF
cdr3_nt: TGTGCCAGCAGCCAAAGTATCAGGGGCCGGACTGAAGCTTTCTTT
j_call: TRBJ1-1
clone_size: NA
d_call: NA
v_call: TRBV3-1/TRBV3-2

cdr3_aa: CASSKWTGSTGELFF
cdr3_nt: TGCGCCAGCAGCAAGTGGACAGGGTCCACCGGGGAGCTGTTTTTT
j_call: TRBJ2-2
clone_size: NA
d_call: TRBD1
v_call: TRBV5-1

cdr3_aa: CASMIDRSQETQYF
cdr3_nt: TGTGCCAGCATGATAGACAGGTCTCAAGAGACCCAGTACTTC
j_call: TRBJ2-5
clone_size: once
d_call: NA
v_call: TRBV2

cdr3_aa: CATSRQATYNEQFF
cdr3_nt: TGTGCCACCAGCAGGCAGGCAACTTACAATGAGCAGTTCTTC
j_call: TRBJ2-1
clone_size: NA
d_call: NA
v_call: TRBV15

cdr3_aa: CASSFPKAGGSPLHF
cdr3_nt: TGTGCCAGCAGCTTCCCGAAGGCGGGCGGTTCACCCCTCCACTTT
j_call: TRBJ1-6
clone_size: NA
d_call: NA
v_call: TRBV5-5

cdr3_aa: CASSKEGGRGYYGYTF
cdr3_nt: TGTGCCAGCAGCAAAGAGGGGGGCAGGGGGTACTATGGCTACACCTTC
j_call: TRBJ1-2
clone_size: few
d_call: NA
v_call: TRBV21-1

cdr3_aa: CASRSGTGGSQPQHF
cdr3_nt: TGTGCCAGCAGGTCCGGGACAGGGGGCTCGCAGCCCCAGCATTTT
j_call: TRBJ1-5
clone_size: NA
d_call: TRBD1
v_call: TRBV27

cdr3_aa: CASSLAPTVSYNEQFF
cdr3_nt: TGCGCCAGCAGCTTGGCCCCCACGGTGTCCTACAATGAGCAGTTCTTC
j_call: TRBJ2-1
clone_size: NA
d_call: NA
v_call: TRBV5-1

cdr3_aa: CASSATPQETQYF
cdr3_nt: TGCGCCAGCAGCGCGACTCCTCAAGAGACCCAGTACTTC
j_call: TRBJ2-5
clone_size: NA
d_call: NA
v_call: TRBV5-1

cdr3_aa: CASSPDLGGGARDTQYF
cdr3_nt: TGTGCCAGCAGCCCAGACCTGGGTGGGGGGGCCCGAGATACGCAGTATTTT
j_call: TRBJ2-3
clone_size: NA
d_call: NA
v_call: TRBV9

cdr3_aa: CASSSQTGTGSTDTQYF
cdr3_nt: TGTGCCAGCAGCTCGCAAACCGGGACAGGGAGCACAGATACGCAGTATTTT
j_call: TRBJ2-3
clone_size: NA
d_call: TRBD1
v_call: TRBV7-3

cdr3_aa: CSVLLSSYNEQFF
cdr3_nt: TGCAGCGTTCTACTGAGCTCCTACAATGAGCAGTTCTTC
j_call: TRBJ2-1
clone_size: NA
d_call: NA
v_call: TRBV29-1

cdr3_aa: CASTPGVTGELFF
cdr3_nt: TGTGCCAGCACCCCGGGAGTCACCGGGGAGCTGTTTTTT
j_call: TRBJ2-2
clone_size: NA
d_call: NA
v_call: TRBV3-1/TRBV3-2

cdr3_aa: CASSDYARETQYF
cdr3_nt: TGTGCCAGCAGCGACTATGCCAGGGAGACCCAGTACTTC
j_call: TRBJ2-5
clone_size: NA
d_call: NA
v_call: TRBV12-3/TRBV12-4

cdr3_aa: CASRNPGQGAGEKLFF
cdr3_nt: TGTGCCAGCAGGAACCCCGGACAGGGGGCGGGCGAAAAACTGTTTTTT
j_call: TRBJ1-4
clone_size: NA
d_call: TRBD1
v_call: TRBV6-6

cdr3_aa: CSARAGTGAFF
cdr3_nt: TGCAGTGCTAGAGCAGGAACAGGAGCTTTCTTT
j_call: TRBJ1-1
clone_size: NA
d_call: NA
v_call: TRBV20-1

cdr3_aa: CASRLGAGNTEAFF
cdr3_nt: TGCGCCAGCAGACTGGGGGCAGGGAACACTGAAGCTTTCTTT
j_call: TRBJ1-1
clone_size: NA
d_call: NA
v_call: TRBV5-1

cdr3_aa: CAISGTGNTIYF
cdr3_nt: TGTGCCATCAGTGGAACAGGGAACACCATATATTTT
j_call: TRBJ1-3
clone_size: NA
d_call: NA
v_call: TRBV10-3

cdr3_aa: CASRGASYGYTF
cdr3_nt: TGTGCCAGCAGAGGAGCATCCTATGGCTACACCTTC
j_call: TRBJ1-2
clone_size: NA
d_call: NA
v_call: TRBV9

cdr3_aa: CASSLGGTGKNTEAFF
cdr3_nt: TGCGCCAGCAGCTTGGGGGGGACAGGTAAGAACACTGAAGCTTTCTTT
j_call: TRBJ1-1
clone_size: NA
d_call: TRBD1
v_call: TRBV5-1

cdr3_aa: CASSLYQGAKNIQYF
cdr3_nt: TGTGCCAGCAGCTTGTATCAGGGCGCCAAAAACATTCAGTACTTC
j_call: TRBJ2-4
clone_size: NA
d_call: NA
v_call: TRBV5-5

cdr3_aa: CASSYSRTGASYEQYF
cdr3_nt: TGTGCCAGCAGTTACTCCAGGACAGGGGCCTCCTACGAGCAGTACTTC
j_call: TRBJ2-7
clone_size: NA
d_call: TRBD1
v_call: TRBV6-6

cdr3_aa: CSVGFRAGETQYF
cdr3_nt: TGCAGCGTTGGGTTCAGGGCCGGAGAGACCCAGTACTTC
j_call: TRBJ2-5
clone_size: few
d_call: NA
v_call: TRBV29-1

cdr3_aa: CASSQDLRSTTYGYTF
cdr3_nt: TGTGCCAGCAGCCAAGATTTACGCTCAACAACCTATGGCTACACCTTC
j_call: TRBJ1-2
clone_size: NA
d_call: NA
v_call: TRBV14

cdr3_aa: CATSPGTGMNTEAFF
cdr3_nt: TGTGCCACCAGTCCCGGGACAGGTATGAACACTGAAGCTTTCTTT
j_call: TRBJ1-1
clone_size: NA
d_call: TRBD1
v_call: TRBV24-1

cdr3_aa: CASSPGWDLAQASYGYTF
cdr3_nt: TGTGCCAGCTCACCGGGTTGGGATTTAGCGCAGGCAAGCTATGGCTACACCTTC
j_call: TRBJ1-2
clone_size: NA
d_call: NA
v_call: TRBV18

cdr3_aa: CASRPEGQGNTGELFF
cdr3_nt: TGCGCCAGCAGACCTGAAGGACAGGGGAACACCGGGGAGCTGTTTTTT
j_call: TRBJ2-2
clone_size: NA
d_call: TRBD1
v_call: TRBV4-1

cdr3_aa: CASSTLPGPQHF
cdr3_nt: TGTGCCAGTAGTACCCTTCCAGGCCCGCAGCATTTT
j_call: TRBJ1-5
clone_size: NA
d_call: NA
v_call: TRBV19

cdr3_aa: CASSRALATGELFF
cdr3_nt: TGTGCCAGCAGCCGTGCTCTGGCTACCGGGGAGCTGTTTTTT
j_call: TRBJ2-2
clone_size: NA
d_call: NA
v_call: TRBV14

cdr3_aa: CASSPRSQWTGELFF
cdr3_nt: TGTGCCAGCAGCCCGAGGTCCCAGTGGACCGGGGAGCTGTTTTTT
j_call: TRBJ2-2
clone_size: NA
d_call: NA
v_call: TRBV5-4

cdr3_aa: CAISVEGIANYGYTF
cdr3_nt: TGTGCCATCAGTGTGGAGGGGATCGCCAACTATGGCTACACCTTC
j_call: TRBJ1-2
clone_size: NA
d_call: NA
v_call: TRBV10-3

cdr3_aa: CASSRLAGGLRTGELFF
cdr3_nt: TGTGCCAGCAGCCGACTAGCGGGGGGCCTCCGGACCGGGGAGCTGTTTTTT
j_call: TRBJ2-2
clone_size: NA
d_call: TRBD2
v_call: TRBV13

cdr3_aa: CASRQTGVEQPQHF
cdr3_nt: TGTGCCAGCAGGCAAACAGGGGTTGAACAGCCCCAGCATTTT
j_call: TRBJ1-5
clone_size: NA
d_call: TRBD1
v_call: TRBV27

cdr3_aa: CSASGGGYEQYF
cdr3_nt: TGCAGTGCTAGTGGAGGGGGATACGAGCAGTACTTC
j_call: TRBJ2-7
clone_size: NA
d_call: NA
v_call: TRBV20-1

cdr3_aa: CATSRWDSGTGEKLFF
cdr3_nt: TGTGCCACCAGCAGGTGGGATTCCGGGACAGGGGAAAAACTGTTTTTT
j_call: TRBJ1-4
clone_size: NA
d_call: TRBD1
v_call: TRBV15

cdr3_aa: CASSGILQEGYTF
cdr3_nt: TGTGCCAGCAGTGGAATCCTCCAGGAAGGCTACACCTTC
j_call: TRBJ1-2
clone_size: many
d_call: NA
v_call: TRBV2

cdr3_aa: CASSQWGTSGVDEQFF
cdr3_nt: TGCGCCAGCAGCCAGTGGGGCACTAGCGGGGTCGATGAGCAGTTCTTC
j_call: TRBJ2-1
clone_size: NA
d_call: TRBD2
v_call: TRBV5-1

cdr3_aa: CASSLGPGQPQHF
cdr3_nt: TGCGCCAGCAGCTTGGGGCCGGGACAGCCCCAGCATTTT
j_call: TRBJ1-5
clone_size: NA
d_call: NA
v_call: TRBV5-1

cdr3_aa: CASSPSGANHEQYF
cdr3_nt: TGTGCCAGCAGCCCCAGCGGGGCAAACCACGAGCAGTACTTC
j_call: TRBJ2-7
clone_size: NA
d_call: TRBD2
v_call: TRBV5-5

cdr3_aa: CASSLVTGNTEAFF
cdr3_nt: TGCGCCAGCAGCTTGGTCACGGGGAACACTGAAGCTTTCTTT
j_call: TRBJ1-1
clone_size: NA
d_call: NA
v_call: TRBV5-1

cdr3_aa: CASSQDLLAGGFYNEQFF
cdr3_nt: TGTGCCAGCAGCCAAGATTTATTAGCGGGGGGATTTTACAATGAGCAGTTCTTC
j_call: TRBJ2-1
clone_size: NA
d_call: TRBD2
v_call: TRBV3-1/TRBV3-2

cdr3_aa: CASRTGSTNEKLFF
cdr3_nt: TGTGCCAGCAGGACAGGGTCAACTAATGAAAAACTGTTTTTT
j_call: TRBJ1-4
clone_size: NA
d_call: TRBD1
v_call: TRBV6-5

cdr3_aa: CASTDRVWSSYEQYF
cdr3_nt: TGTGCCAGCACGGACAGGGTATGGAGCTCCTACGAGCAGTACTTC
j_call: TRBJ2-7
clone_size: NA
d_call: TRBD1
v_call: TRBV2